A selection of T cell receptor beta chains follows, all from one sample in a study of shared clonotypes between healthy human individuals. Generated by immunoSEQ multiplex PCR, the TCRdb table keeps only in-frame clones and is missing some. The sample shows more than 1,200,000 clones, roughly 98.5% of them seen only once. Input material: naive CD4+ T cells sorted from blood. These receptors all stem from a man younger than 45 in good health. CDR3s include the opening cysteine and the closing phenylalanine or tryptophan. The listing skips clone size in some rows; elsewhere it reads once, few, many or a size class.

clone size	V gene	J gene	CDR3 protein
NA	TRBV5-4	TRBJ1-3	CASSLVGFGNTIYF
NA	TRBV4-1	TRBJ2-7	CASSAWTGKNYEQYF
once	TRBV11-2	TRBJ2-7	CASSLAKFEQYF
NA	TRBV5-1	TRBJ1-1	CASSTLTPGNTEAFF
once	TRBV9	TRBJ2-5	CASSKGGETQYF
NA	TRBV6-1	TRBJ2-4	CASSDRLFTGGSFNIQYF
NA	TRBV13	TRBJ2-3	CASSSIAVTDTQYF
NA	TRBV7-7	TRBJ2-7	CASSSGTTSYEQYF
NA	TRBV23-1	TRBJ2-5	CASSKKTQYF
NA	TRBV5-1	TRBJ2-7	CASSLLVTGVSGEQYF
once	TRBV7-9	TRBJ2-7	CASSVGGTSGSVYEQYF
NA	TRBV5-4	TRBJ2-7	CAFSPSGRPSYEQYF
NA	TRBV28	TRBJ2-1	CASIPTRGTTGDEQFF
NA	TRBV2	TRBJ2-1	CASCLTVNNEQFF